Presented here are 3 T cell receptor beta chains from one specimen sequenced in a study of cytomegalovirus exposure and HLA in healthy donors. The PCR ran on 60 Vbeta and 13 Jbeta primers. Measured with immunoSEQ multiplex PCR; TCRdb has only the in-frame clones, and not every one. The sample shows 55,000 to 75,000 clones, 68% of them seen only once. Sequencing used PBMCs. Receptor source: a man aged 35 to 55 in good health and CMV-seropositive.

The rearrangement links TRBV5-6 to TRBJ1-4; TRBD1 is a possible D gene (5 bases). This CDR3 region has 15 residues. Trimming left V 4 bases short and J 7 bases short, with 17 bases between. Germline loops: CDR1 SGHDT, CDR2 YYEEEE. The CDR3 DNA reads TGTGCCAGCAGCCCAGTCTCCGGCGGGGGTGAAAAACTGTTTTTT. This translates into CASSPVSGGGEKLFF.

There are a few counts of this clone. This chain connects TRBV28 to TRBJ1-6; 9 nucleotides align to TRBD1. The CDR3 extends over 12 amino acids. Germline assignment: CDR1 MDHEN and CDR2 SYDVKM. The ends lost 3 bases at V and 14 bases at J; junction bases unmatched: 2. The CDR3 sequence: CASSFGTGTLHF. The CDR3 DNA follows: TGTGCCAGCAGTTTCGGGACAGGGACCCTCCACTTT.

The CDR3 reads CAWSEAGQGRDGYTF. The CDR3 DNA is TGTGCCTGGAGTGAGGCAGGACAGGGAAGGGATGGCTACACCTTC. The rearrangement links TRBV30 to TRBJ1-2; 8 positions match TRBD1. Germline loops: CDR1 GTSNPN, CDR2 SVGIG (reference sequence). CDR3 length equals 15 residues. Germline trimming cut 1 base from V and 6 bases from J; bases unmatched to any gene: 10.